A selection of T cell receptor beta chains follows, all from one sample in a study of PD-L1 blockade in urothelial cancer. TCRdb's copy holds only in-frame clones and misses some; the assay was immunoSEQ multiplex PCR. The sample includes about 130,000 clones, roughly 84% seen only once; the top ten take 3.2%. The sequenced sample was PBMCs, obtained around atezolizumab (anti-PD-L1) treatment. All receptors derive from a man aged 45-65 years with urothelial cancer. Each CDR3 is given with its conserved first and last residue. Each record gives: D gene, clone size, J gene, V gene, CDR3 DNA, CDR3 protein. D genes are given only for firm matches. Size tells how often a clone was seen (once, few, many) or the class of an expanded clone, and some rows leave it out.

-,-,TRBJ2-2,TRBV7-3,TGTGCCAGCAGCTTAACCCCGGTGGAGTCCGGGGAGCTGTTTTTT,CASSLTPVESGELFF
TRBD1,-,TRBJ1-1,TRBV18,TGTGCCAGCACGGGACAGGAGATCATGAACACTGAAGCTTTCTTT,CASTGQEIMNTEAFF
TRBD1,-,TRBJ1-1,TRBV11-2,TGTGCCAGCATTGGGGACAGAATCATGAACACTGAAGCTTTCTTT,CASIGDRIMNTEAFF
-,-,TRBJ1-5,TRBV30,TGTGCCTGGAGTCGCAGGGAAAATCAGCCCCAGCATTTT,CAWSRRENQPQHF
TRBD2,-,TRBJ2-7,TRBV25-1,TGTGCCAGCACTCTAGCGGGAGGGCCCTACGAGCAGTACTTC,CASTLAGGPYEQYF
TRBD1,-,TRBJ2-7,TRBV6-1,TGTGCCAGCAGTGCCACAGGGGGCTCCTACGAGCAGTACTTC,CASSATGGSYEQYF
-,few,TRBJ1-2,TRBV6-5,TGTGCCAGCAGTGTACAGGTTAACTATGGCTACACCTTC,CASSVQVNYGYTF
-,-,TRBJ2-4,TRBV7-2,TGTGCCAGCAGCTTAGCGGCCAGTAGACTAGCCAAAAACATTCAGTACTTC,CASSLAASRLAKNIQYF
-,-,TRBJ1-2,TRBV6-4,TGTGCCAGCAGTGACTCCATGGGCAGTTTTGGCTACACCTTC,CASSDSMGSFGYTF
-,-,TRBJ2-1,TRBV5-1,TGCGCCAGCAGCTTGTTAAGCGGCAGCTCCTACAATGAGCAGTTCTTC,CASSLLSGSSYNEQFF
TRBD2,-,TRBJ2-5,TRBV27,TGTGCCAGCAGTTTGTCTAGCGGAGGGGTGGGGACCCAGTACTTC,CASSLSSGGVGTQYF
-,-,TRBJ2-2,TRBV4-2,TGTGCCAGCAGTTTGGGAGTGGGCACCGGGGAGCTGTTTTTT,CASSLGVGTGELFF
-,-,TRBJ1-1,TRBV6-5,TGTGCCAGCAGCACTGACACGTTTTACACTGAAGCTTTCTTT,CASSTDTFYTEAFF
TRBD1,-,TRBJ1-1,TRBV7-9,TGTGCCAGCAGCTTAGCAGGGGGCGGGACTGAAGCTTTCTTT,CASSLAGGGTEAFF
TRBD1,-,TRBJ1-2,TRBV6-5,TGTGCCAGCAGTTACGCCGACAGGGGAGGCGGCTATGGCTACACCTTC,CASSYADRGGGYGYTF
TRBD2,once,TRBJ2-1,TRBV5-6,TGTGCCAGCAGCTTGGGGCTAGCGGGCTACAATGAGCAGTTCTTC,CASSLGLAGYNEQFF
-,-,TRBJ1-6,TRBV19,TGTGCCAGCGGGCCCCGGACGGGGAATAATTCACCCCTCCACTTT,CASGPRTGNNSPLHF
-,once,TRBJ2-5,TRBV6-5,TGTGCCAGCAGTTACTCAGGCAGGGGGGAAGGGACCCAGTACTTC,CASSYSGRGEGTQYF
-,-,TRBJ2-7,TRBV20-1,TGCAGTGCTAGAGCAAAATACGAGCAGTACTTC,CSARAKYEQYF
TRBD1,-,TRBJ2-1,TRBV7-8,TGTGCCAGCAGCTTACTCGGGACAGAATACAATGAGCAGTTCTTC,CASSLLGTEYNEQFF
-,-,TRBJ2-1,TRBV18,TGTGCCAGCTCACCACCGGGCAGTACGGCTAGCGTCTTCTTC,CASSPPGSTASVFF
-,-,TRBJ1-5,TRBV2,TGTGCCAGCAGTTACCAGGGTTCCCCTACCAGCACCCAGCATTTT,CASSYQGSPTSTQHF
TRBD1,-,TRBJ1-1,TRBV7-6,TGTGCCAGCAGCTACAGGACAGGGGCCACTGAAGCTTTCTTT,CASSYRTGATEAFF
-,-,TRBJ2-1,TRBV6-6,TGTGCCAGCAGACCCGGAGGGGATGAGCAGTTCTTC,CASRPGGDEQFF
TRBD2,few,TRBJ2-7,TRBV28,TGTGCCAGCAAGGGACTATCTCCTGGAGAGCAGTACTTC,CASKGLSPGEQYF
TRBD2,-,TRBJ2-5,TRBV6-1,TGTGCCAGCTCCAGCGGGAGGCAGACCCAGTACTTC,CASSSGRQTQYF
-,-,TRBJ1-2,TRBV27,TGTGCCAGCAGTTTCCTCTCCACAAGTAATGGCTACACCTTC,CASSFLSTSNGYTF
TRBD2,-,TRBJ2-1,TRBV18,TGTGCCAGCTCCGTCCGGGAGGGCGGGCACAATGAGCAGTTCTTC,CASSVREGGHNEQFF